The 14 T cell receptor beta chains reported below all come from one sample, sequenced in a study of blood T cell repertoires in COVID-19. Produced via immunoSEQ multiplex PCR; TCRdb's table is partial and in-frame only. This table has 110,000 to 150,000 clones, around 80% appearing once. The source material was peripheral blood. The source is a man in his fifties or sixties with acute or convalescent COVID-19.

This clone was observed many times. The gene calls are TRBV19 and TRBJ1-1, with 9 nucleotides matching TRBD1. Germline V CDR1 and CDR2: LNHDA, SQIVND (reference sequence). This CDR3 has 15 residues. V trimming: 6 bases; J trimming: 3 bases; junction bases outside the gene matches: 8. Here the CDR3 reads CASRDPRDRDTEAFF. In DNA form, the CDR3 reads TGTGCCAGTAGGGATCCACGGGACAGGGACACTGAAGCTTTCTTT.

The genes are TRBV7-2 and TRBJ1-1; 7 nucleotides align to TRBD1. The CDR3 contains 14 residues. Trimming at V came to 10 bases and at J to 2 bases, leaving 10 bases not matched to a gene. The V gene's germline CDR1 is SGHTA and CDR2 FQGNSA. CDR3 sequence (DNA): TGTGCCACGGCCAGGGGGTCGGCAAACACTGAAGCTTTCTTT. This sequence encodes CATARGSANTEAFF.

This chain uses TRBV5-1 with TRBJ1-2; TRBD1 aligns across 10 bases. V lost 0 bases to trimming and J lost 4 bases; unmatched junction nucleotides: 3. The germline CDR1 and CDR2 sequences are SGHRS and YFSETQ. This CDR3 contains 15 residues. The DNA of the CDR3 is TGCGCCAGCAGCTTGGGGGACAGGGGAGGCTATGGCTACACCTTC. Residues: CASSLGDRGGYGYTF.

The chain is built from TRBV19 and TRBJ1-3; 7 nucleotides match TRBD1. Trimming took 8 bases from V and 4 from J; bases not matched to a gene: 5. In germline, CDR1 is LNHDA, CDR2 SQIVND (reference sequence). This CDR3 is built from 13 residues. CDR3 bases: TGTGCCAGTGCCACAGGGGTAGGAAACACCATATATTTT. Translated, it gives CASATGVGNTIYF.

This clone was counted once. This rearrangement joins TRBV6-6 to TRBJ1-5, with TRBD1 identical over 10 bases. V lost 6 bases and J lost 3; bases outside the gene matches: 5. The germline CDR1 and CDR2 sequences are MNHNY and SVGAGI (reference sequence). The CDR3 sequence is 15 residues long. The CDR3 coding sequence is TGTGCCAGCAGCGACGGGACAGGGGACAATCAGCCCCAGCATTTT. Protein sequence: CASSDGTGDNQPQHF.

This clone came up many times. The rearrangement joins TRBV6-5 to TRBJ1-6; 9 bases are shared with TRBD1. The CDR3 contains 13 residues. V shed 5 bases, J shed 10 bases, and the junction held 3 bases outside the gene matches. Germline CDR1 reads MNHEY; CDR2 reads SVGAGI. The CDR3 spells CASSRQGGSPLHF. CDR3 coding DNA: TGTGCCAGCAGTCGACAGGGGGGCTCACCCCTCCACTTT.

The chain joins TRBV4-1 to TRBJ2-7, with 11 bases that match TRBD2. CDR1 and CDR2 from the germline V gene are MGHRA and YSYEKL. There are 17 residues in the CDR3. The J segment lost 0 bases and the V segment lost 2 bases, leaving 6 bases of the junction unmatched. CDR3: CASSQHPGLAVSYEQYF. CDR3 in DNA: TGCGCCAGCAGCCAACACCCGGGACTAGCGGTCTCCTACGAGCAGTACTTC.

This clone was recorded a few times. The chain links TRBV19 to TRBJ1-2; 9 bases align to TRBD1. V shed 7 bases, J shed 4 bases, and the junction held 10 bases outside the gene matches. The CDR3 length is 15 residues. Per germline, CDR1 LNHDA and CDR2 SQIVND (reference sequence). The CDR3 loop reads CASTSADRGIYGYTF. CDR3 in DNA: TGTGCCAGTACGTCCGCGGACAGGGGTATCTATGGCTACACCTTC.

The CDR3 protein is CASSLRGYNSPLHF. In nucleotides, the CDR3 is TGTGCCAGCAGTCTAAGGGGGTATAATTCACCCCTCCACTTT. V usage is TRBV28 and J usage is TRBJ1-6, with D perhaps TRBD1 (6 bases). The CDR3 covers 14 residues. With 5 bases removed from V and 4 bases from J, the gap between germline ends came to 9 bases. Germline loops: CDR1 MDHEN, CDR2 SYDVKM.

The V call is TRBV19, the J call TRBJ1-5, with D possibly TRBD1 on 6 matching bases. The CDR3 loop spans 16 amino acids. The germline V and J ends were trimmed by 5 bases and 4 bases, with 18 bases remaining between them. CDR1 and CDR2 (germline): LNHDA, SQIVND (reference sequence). Here the CDR3 DNA reads TGTGCCAGTAGTGACAGGACACGGAGATCTAATCAGCCCCAGCATTTT. It translates to CASSDRTRRSNQPQHF.

The V call is TRBV28, the J call TRBJ1-2; TRBD1 agrees at 12 bases. V was pared by 2 bases and J by 3 bases, with 1 base of the junction left unmatched. Germline CDR1 is MDHEN and CDR2 is SYDVKM. The CDR3 runs to 15 residues. This chain's CDR3 is CASSLGTGGDYGYTF. The CDR3 nucleotides read TGTGCCAGCAGTTTAGGGACAGGGGGCGACTATGGCTACACCTTC.

CDR3 bases: TGTGCCAGCAGTTGGCAGGTTAACACCGGGGAGCTGTTTTTT. Its translation: CASSWQVNTGELFF. This chain joins TRBV6-2 or TRBV6-3 and TRBJ2-2; D call uncertain. This CDR3 is built from 14 residues. The germline V gene encodes CDR1 MNHEY and CDR2 SVGEGT. Trimming left V 4 bases short and J 2 bases short, with 8 bases between.

The chain carries TRBV7-9 and TRBJ2-6, with D tentatively TRBD2 (5 bases). V was cut by 7 bases and J by 1 base, with 11 bases left in between. Germline CDR1 and CDR2: SEHNR and FQNEAQ (reference sequence). The CDR3 is 15 amino acids. The CDR3 coding sequence is TGTGCCAGCATCAGACGGGGTTCTGGGGCCAACGTCCTGACTTTC. Protein product: CASIRRGSGANVLTF.

The rearrangement uses TRBV5-1 and TRBJ2-1; 7 bases map to TRBD1. The CDR3 is 14 residues long. After removal of 0 bases from V and 9 bases from J, the junction contained 6 bases not matched to a gene. The germline V gene has CDR1 SGHRS and CDR2 YFSETQ. CDR3 DNA: TGCGCCAGCAGCTTGGTCCCAGGGGGTTCTGAGCAGTTCTTC. It specifies CASSLVPGGSEQFF.